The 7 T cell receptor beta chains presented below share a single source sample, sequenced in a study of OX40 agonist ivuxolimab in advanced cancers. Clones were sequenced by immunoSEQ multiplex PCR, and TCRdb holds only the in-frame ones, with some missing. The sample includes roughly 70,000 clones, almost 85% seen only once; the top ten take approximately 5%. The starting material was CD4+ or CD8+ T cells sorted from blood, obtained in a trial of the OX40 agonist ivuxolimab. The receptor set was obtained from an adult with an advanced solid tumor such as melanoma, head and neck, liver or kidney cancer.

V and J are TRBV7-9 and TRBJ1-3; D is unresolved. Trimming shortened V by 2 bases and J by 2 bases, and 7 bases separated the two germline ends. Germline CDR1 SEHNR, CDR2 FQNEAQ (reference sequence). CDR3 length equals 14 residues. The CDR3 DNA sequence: TGTGCCAGCAGCTTACCGGGAGCTGGAAACACCATATATTTT. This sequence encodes CASSLPGAGNTIYF. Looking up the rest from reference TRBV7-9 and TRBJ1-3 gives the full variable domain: DTGVSQNPRHKITKRGQNVTFRCDPISEHNRLYWYRQTLGQGPEFLTYFQNEAQLEKSRLLSDRFSAERPKGSFSTLEIQRTEQGDSAMYLCASSLPGAGNTIYFGEGSWLTVV.

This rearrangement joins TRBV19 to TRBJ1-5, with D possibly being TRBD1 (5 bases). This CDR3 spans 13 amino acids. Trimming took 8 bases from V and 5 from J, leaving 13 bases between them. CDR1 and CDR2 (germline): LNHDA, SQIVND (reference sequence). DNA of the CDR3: TGTGCCAGTGGGGGGATGGGCTATCAGCCCCAGCATTTT. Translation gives CASGGMGYQPQHF.

CDR3: CASSTGRSGANVLTF. The CDR3 DNA reads as TGTGCCAGCAGTACAGGGAGGTCTGGGGCCAACGTCCTGACTTTC. J is TRBJ2-6 and V is TRBV28; either TRBD1 or TRBD2 may fit D (6 bases each). There are 15 residues in the CDR3. With 5 bases removed from V and 1 base from J, the gap between germline ends came to 9 bases. CDR1 is MDHEN and CDR2 is SYDVKM in the germline V gene.

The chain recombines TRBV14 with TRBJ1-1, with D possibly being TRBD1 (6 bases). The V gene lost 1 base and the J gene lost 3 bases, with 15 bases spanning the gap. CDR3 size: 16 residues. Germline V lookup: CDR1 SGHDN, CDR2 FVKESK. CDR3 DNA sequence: TGTGCCAGCAGCCAAGGTATTCGGACAGCGGACACTGAAGCTTTCTTT. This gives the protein CASSQGIRTADTEAFF.

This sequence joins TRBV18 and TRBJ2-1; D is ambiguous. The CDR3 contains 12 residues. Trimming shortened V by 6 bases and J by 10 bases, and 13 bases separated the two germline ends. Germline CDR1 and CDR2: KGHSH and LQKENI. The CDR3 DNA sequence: TGTGCCAGCTCTTTAGGGAACGGGGAGCAGTTCTTC. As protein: CASSLGNGEQFF.

CDR3 residues: CASSPGVATNEKLFF. The CDR3 bases are TGCGCCAGCAGTCCCGGAGTTGCAACTAATGAAAAACTGTTTTTT. V is TRBV4-3 and J is TRBJ1-4; D gene unclear. CDR1 is LGHNA, CDR2 YSLEER, per germline. V gave up 6 bases and J gave up 0 bases, with 11 bases separating them. This CDR3 is built from 15 residues.

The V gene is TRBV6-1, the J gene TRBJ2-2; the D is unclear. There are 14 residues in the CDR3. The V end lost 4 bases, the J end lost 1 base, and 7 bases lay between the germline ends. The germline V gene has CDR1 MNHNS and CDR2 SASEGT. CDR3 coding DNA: TGTGCCAGCAGTGTTTTGGGGAACACCGGGGAGCTGTTTTTT. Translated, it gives CASSVLGNTGELFF.